The clone carrying this T cell receptor beta chain was counted at least ten times. Its target is unknown. An end of the junction differs from the germline gene, which may be a read error. TCRdb processed the 5' RACE reads anew with MiXCR; each CDR3 protein has one entry. The table includes roughly 630,000 distinct CDR3 sequences, 7.1% detected once. This entry comes from a study of identical twins. Study results and caveats: Models predicted less out-of-frame TCR alpha sharing in monozygotic twins than was found.

These sequences were also reported in another study, on yellow fever vaccine responses in identical twins. From that second work: Twins' vaccine T cell responses were reported to seem partly convergent and partly personalized.

This clonotype was obtained from a woman aged 18-29 years in good health. Sequencing was carried out using PBMCs.

CDR3 coding DNA: TGTGCCAGCAGTGTAGCGGGGGCGGGTTATGAGCAGTTCTTC. Translating gives CASSVAGAGYEQFF. The V gene is TRBV12-3 or TRBV12-4, the J gene TRBJ2-1; 9 positions agree with TRBD2. The CDR3 contains 14 residues.